The 14 T cell receptor beta chains presented below share a single source sample, sequenced in a study of Ad26.COV2.S vaccination and SARS-CoV-2 variants. TCRdb's table, derived via immunoSEQ multiplex PCR, lists solely in-frame clones and lacks some. The sample yields 350,000 to 450,000 clones, about nine tenths seen once. The treatment is: some 20 received Ad26.COV2.S at low or high dose, single or two shots; a few received placebo; per-sample allocation not given. Following the first vaccine or placebo injection, samples were taken on day 63. The sample here was peripheral blood, taken in a trial of Ad26.COV2.S vaccine versus placebo. The receptor source for this set is a person between 18 and 60 years old who received the Ad26.COV2.S COVID-19 vaccine or a placebo.

This sequence joins TRBV25-1 and TRBJ2-2, with TRBD2 matching 7 bases. Germline-derived CDR1 and CDR2 are MGHDK and SYGVNS. J lost 6 bases, V lost 4 bases, and 5 bases had no gene match. CDR3 length: 14 amino acids. The CDR3 sequence is CASSVEGRAGELFF. The CDR3 nucleotides are TGTGCCAGCAGTGTTGAGGGGAGGGCCGGGGAGCTGTTTTTT. Drawing the rest from reference TRBV25-1 and TRBJ2-2, the complete variable domain is EADIYQTPRYLVIGTGKKITLECSQTMGHDKMYWYQQDPGMELHLIHYSYGVNSTEKGDLSSESTVSRIRTEHFPLTLESARPSHTSQYLCASSVEGRAGELFFGEGSRLTVL.

Remarks on this clone: Compared with germline, one end of the junction differs, possibly owing to a read error. This sample includes further DNA sequences coding for the same CDR3. The CDR3 nucleotides read TGCGCTAGCAGCTGGGGACAGACGAACACCGGGGAGCTGTTTTTT. Translated, it gives CASSWGQTNTGELFF. This chain links TRBV5-1 with TRBJ2-2; 7 bases agree with TRBD1. In germline, CDR1 is SGHRS, CDR2 YFSETQ. The CDR3 is 15 amino acids.

The chain uses TRBV28 and TRBJ1-5; unclear D gene. Germline CDR1 and CDR2: MDHEN and SYDVKM. V lost 5 bases and J lost 0, with 11 bases in between. This CDR3 has 15 amino acids. This CDR3 is CASSLGSYSNQPQHF. The CDR3 nucleotides read TGTGCCAGCAGTCTCGGGAGTTATAGCAATCAGCCCCAGCATTTT.

The chain has TRBV28 and TRBJ1-2, with D possibly matching TRBD1 (5 bases). Germline CDR1 and CDR2: MDHEN and SYDVKM. V was trimmed by 6 bases and J by 2 bases, leaving 16 bases between them. This CDR3 has 15 residues. The chain's CDR3 is CASRTRTEGNYGYTF. As DNA, the CDR3 is TGTGCCAGCAGGACCAGGACGGAGGGGAACTATGGCTACACCTTC.

This clone was detected once. This chain uses TRBV25-1 with TRBJ2-1; the match to TRBD2 covers 10 bases. The length of the CDR3 is 13 residues. Germline V gene data show CDR1 as MGHDK and CDR2 as SYGVNS. Trimming took 8 bases from V and 9 from J; bases not matched to a gene: 7. The CDR3 DNA reads TGTGCCAGCGGGGTAGCGGGAGGAGCTGAGCAGTTCTTC. Translating gives CASGVAGGAEQFF.

V is TRBV27 and J is TRBJ2-2; D gene uncertain. V was shortened by 2 bases and J by 3 bases, with 7 bases between the two germline ends. Germline CDR1 and CDR2: MNHEY and SMNVEV (reference sequence). CDR3 length: 14 amino acids. The CDR3 loop reads CASSLEFHTGELFF. CDR3 sequence (DNA): TGTGCCAGCAGTTTAGAGTTCCACACCGGGGAGCTGTTTTTT.

This clone was detected a few times. The chain has TRBV4-3 and TRBJ2-1; 10 positions agree with TRBD2. V dropped 0 bases and J dropped 2; count of bases not matched to a gene: 1. Per the germline V gene, CDR1 is LGHNA and CDR2 is YSLEER. The CDR3 contains 16 residues. The CDR3 DNA is TGCGCCAGCAGCCAAGATGGGACTAGCGCCTACAATGAGCAGTTCTTC. Protein sequence: CASSQDGTSAYNEQFF.

The chain uses TRBV11-1 and TRBJ2-7; D perhaps matches TRBD2 (6 bases). This CDR3 comprises 14 residues. The V and J ends lost 5 bases and 3 bases respectively, with 14 bases between them. Per germline, CDR1 SGHAT and CDR2 FQDESV (reference sequence). In DNA form, the CDR3 reads TGTGCCAGCAGCCGCCGGGAGACCAACTACGAGCAGTACTTC. This sequence encodes CASSRRETNYEQYF.

Concerning this clone itself: The sample holds other DNA sequences that translate to the same CDR3. The V and J genes are TRBV5-1 and TRBJ2-3; D uncertain. CDR3 size: 11 residues. The V end lost 5 bases, the J end lost 0 bases, and 1 base lay between the germline ends. Germline V gene sequence: CDR1 SGHRS, CDR2 YFSETQ. The CDR3 protein is CASSSTDTQYF. Written as DNA, the CDR3 is TGCGCCAGCAGTAGCACAGATACGCAGTATTTT. Drawing the rest from reference TRBV5-1 and TRBJ2-3, the complete variable domain is KAGVTQTPRYLIKTRGQQVTLSCSPISGHRSVSWYQQTPGQGLQFLFEYFSETQRNKGNFPGRFSGRQFSNSRSEMNVSTLELGDSALYLCASSSTDTQYFGPGTRLTVL.

J is TRBJ2-2 and V is TRBV4-1, with a possible D match to TRBD2 (6 bases). The ends were cut back, 0 bases at V and 1 base at J, with 9 bases in the middle. The germline CDR1 and CDR2 sequences are MGHRA and YSYEKL. CDR3 length: 16 residues. CDR3 nucleotides: TGCGCCAGCAGCCAAGAGGAGGGCCGGAACACCGGGGAGCTGTTTTTT. Residues: CASSQEEGRNTGELFF.

The V and J genes are TRBV10-1 and TRBJ2-2; D ambiguous. The CDR3 has 13 amino acids. CDR1 is WNHNN and CDR2 is SYGVQD in the germline V gene (reference sequence). Trimming cost V 1 base and J 4 bases, with 4 bases left between them. CDR3 loop: CASSEYGTGELFF. The CDR3 DNA reads TGCGCCAGCAGTGAGTACGGCACCGGGGAGCTGTTTTTT.

The count of this clone is one. The gene calls are TRBV30 and TRBJ1-5, with a weak D call TRBD1 (6 bases). Trimming shortened V by 4 bases and J by 1 base, and 11 bases separated the two germline ends. Germline V gene sequence: CDR1 GTSNPN, CDR2 SVGIG (reference sequence). The CDR3 is made up of 14 amino acids. The CDR3, as DNA: TGTGCCTGGACTGGGGGGCGAAGCAATCAGCCCCAGCATTTT. Translation: CAWTGGRSNQPQHF.

The chain uses TRBV4-1 and TRBJ2-5; 9 bases are a match to TRBD2. V trimming: 1 base; J trimming: 1 base; junction bases outside the gene matches: 4. CDR1 and CDR2 from the germline V gene are MGHRA and YSYEKL. The CDR3 runs to 16 residues. CDR3: CASSQGTSVGQETQYF. CDR3 nucleotides: TGCGCCAGCAGCCAAGGGACTAGCGTGGGCCAAGAGACCCAGTACTTC.

CDR3 residues: CASTISRDITEAFF. CDR3 coding DNA: TGTGCCAGCACCATATCTCGGGACATCACTGAAGCTTTCTTT. The chain is built from TRBV28 and TRBJ1-1, with D tentatively TRBD1 (6 bases). The CDR3 runs to 14 residues. Germline V gene data show CDR1 as MDHEN and CDR2 as SYDVKM. Trimming took 7 bases from V and 4 from J, leaving 16 bases between them.